This T cell receptor beta chain was found in a study of memory CD4+ T cells and cytomegalovirus serostatus. Study overall: Healthy Belgian adult donors included under ten CMV-positive and 24 CMV-negative people.

TCRdb's copy holds only in-frame clones and misses some; the assay was immunoSEQ multiplex PCR. The profile shows tens of thousands of clones, approximately 80% of them singletons. V shed 0 bases and J shed 2 bases, with 24 bases lying between them. The CDR3 has 19 amino acids. CDR1 is SGHDT and CDR2 is YYEEEE in the germline V gene. Single viable CD3+CD4+CD8-CD45RO+ cells were sorted as the memory CD4+ T cells. The sequencing sample was made of memory CD4+ T cells from blood. This chain connects TRBV5-6 to TRBJ2-7; D not certain. This TCR came from an adult in good health and CMV-seronegative. Here the CDR3 reads CASSLAEVVVSSQPYEQYF. The CDR3 bases are TGTGCCAGCAGCTTGGCTGAAGTTGTGGTTTCAAGCCAGCCCTACGAGCAGTACTTC.